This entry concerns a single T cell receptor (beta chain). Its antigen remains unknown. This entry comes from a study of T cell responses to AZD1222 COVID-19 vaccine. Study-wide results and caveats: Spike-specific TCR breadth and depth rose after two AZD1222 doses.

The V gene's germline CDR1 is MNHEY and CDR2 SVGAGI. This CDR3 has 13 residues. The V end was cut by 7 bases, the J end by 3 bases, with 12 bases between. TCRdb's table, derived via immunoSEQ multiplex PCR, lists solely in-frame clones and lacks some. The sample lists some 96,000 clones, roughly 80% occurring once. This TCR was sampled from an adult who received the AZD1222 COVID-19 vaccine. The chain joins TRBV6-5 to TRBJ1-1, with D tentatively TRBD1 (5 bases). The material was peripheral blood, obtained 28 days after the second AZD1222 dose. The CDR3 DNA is TGTGCCAGCACCGGCAGGGAGTACACTGAAGCTTTCTTT. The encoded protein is CASTGREYTEAFF.